Here is one T cell receptor beta chain with its context. This sample was taken from a study of patients and donors after allogeneic stem cell transplantation. CDR1 and CDR2 from the germline V gene are SGHAT and FQNNGV. Trimming took off 1 base at V and 1 base at J, with 20 bases between the two ends. This CDR3 spans 19 amino acids. MiXCR, run by TCRdb on the RT-PCR reads, gives a single entry per CDR3 protein. The sample holds about 410,000 distinct CDR3 sequences, more than 15% seen once. This receptor was obtained from a human donor who was either an allogeneic HSCT recipient or a stem cell or donor lymphocyte infusion donor (not recorded which). It is not recorded whose cells these are; they may come from a transplant donor. The rearrangement uses TRBV11-2 and TRBJ2-4; D assignment may be TRBD1 or TRBD2 (6 bases each). The sample comprised blood, either unsorted or a sorted T cell fraction (not recorded which). The CDR3 here is CASSLVYSRGGMAKNIQYF. CDR3 coding DNA: TGTGCCAGCAGCTTAGTTTACTCTCGAGGGGGGATGGCCAAAAACATTCAGTACTTC.